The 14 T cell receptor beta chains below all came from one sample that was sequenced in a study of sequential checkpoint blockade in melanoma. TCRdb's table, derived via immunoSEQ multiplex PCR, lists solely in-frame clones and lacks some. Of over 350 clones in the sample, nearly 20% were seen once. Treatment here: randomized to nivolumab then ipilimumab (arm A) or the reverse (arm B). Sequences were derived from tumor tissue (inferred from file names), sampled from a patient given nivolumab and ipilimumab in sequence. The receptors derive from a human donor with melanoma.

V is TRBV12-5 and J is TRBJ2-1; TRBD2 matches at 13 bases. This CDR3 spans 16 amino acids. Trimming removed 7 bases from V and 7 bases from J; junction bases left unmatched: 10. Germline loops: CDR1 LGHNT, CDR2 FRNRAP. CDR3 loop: CASASGLAGIRNEQFF. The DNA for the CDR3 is TGTGCTAGTGCCTCGGGACTAGCGGGGATAAGAAATGAGCAGTTCTTC.

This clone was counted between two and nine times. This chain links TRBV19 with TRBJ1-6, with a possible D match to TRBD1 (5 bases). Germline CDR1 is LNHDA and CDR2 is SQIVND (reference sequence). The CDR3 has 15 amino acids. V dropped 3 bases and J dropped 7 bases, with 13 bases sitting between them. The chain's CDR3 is CASSMVGTVNSPLHF. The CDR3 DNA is TGTGCCAGTAGTATGGTGGGGACGGTCAATTCACCCCTCCACTTT.

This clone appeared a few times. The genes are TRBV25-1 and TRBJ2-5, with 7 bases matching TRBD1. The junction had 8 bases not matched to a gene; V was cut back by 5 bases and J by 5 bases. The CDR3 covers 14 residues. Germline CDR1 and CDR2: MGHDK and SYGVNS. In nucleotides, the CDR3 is TGTGCCAGCAGTCAAGGGGGCCGAGGGGAGACCCAGTACTTC. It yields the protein CASSQGGRGETQYF.

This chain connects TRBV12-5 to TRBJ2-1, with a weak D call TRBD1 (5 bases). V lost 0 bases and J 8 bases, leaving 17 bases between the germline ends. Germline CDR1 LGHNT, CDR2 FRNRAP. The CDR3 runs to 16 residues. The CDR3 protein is CASGLVHLIGVDEQFF. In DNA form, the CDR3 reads TGTGCTAGTGGTTTGGTACACCTCATAGGGGTGGATGAGCAGTTCTTC. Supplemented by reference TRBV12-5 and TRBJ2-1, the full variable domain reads DARVTQTPRHKVTEMGQEVTMRCQPILGHNTVFWYRQTMMQGLELLAYFRNRAPLDDSGMPKDRFSAEMPDATLATLKIQPSEPRDSAVYFCASGLVHLIGVDEQFFGPGTRLTVL.

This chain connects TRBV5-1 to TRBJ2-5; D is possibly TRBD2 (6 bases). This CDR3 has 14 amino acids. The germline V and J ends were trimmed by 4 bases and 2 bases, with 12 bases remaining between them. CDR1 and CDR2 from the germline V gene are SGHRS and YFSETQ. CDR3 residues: CASSQLALQETQYF. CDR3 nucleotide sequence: TGCGCCAGCAGCCAACTAGCTTTACAAGAGACCCAGTACTTC.

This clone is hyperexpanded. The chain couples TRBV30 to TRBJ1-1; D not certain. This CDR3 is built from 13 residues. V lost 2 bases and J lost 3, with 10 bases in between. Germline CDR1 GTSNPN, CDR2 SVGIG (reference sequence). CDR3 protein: CAWSTARYTEAFF. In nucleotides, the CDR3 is TGTGCCTGGAGTACAGCTAGATACACTGAAGCTTTCTTT.

The chain's CDR3 is CASSIGGLSPYGYTF. In nucleotides, the CDR3 is TGTGCCAGTAGTATAGGAGGACTTTCCCCCTATGGCTACACCTTC. The chain carries TRBV19 and TRBJ1-2; no clear D gene. Trimming left V 1 base short and J 4 bases short, with 13 bases between. CDR3 size: 15 residues. Germline CDR1 is LNHDA and CDR2 is SQIVND (reference sequence).

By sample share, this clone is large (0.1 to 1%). The CDR3 reads CASSARTAYEQYV. In nucleotides, the CDR3 is TGTGCCAGCAGTGCCAGGACTGCCTACGAGCAGTACGTC. This chain links TRBV9 with TRBJ2-7; maybe TRBD2 (5 bases). The germline gives CDR1 SGDLS, CDR2 YYNGEE. With 5 bases removed from V and 2 bases from J, the gap between germline ends came to 11 bases. The CDR3 spans 13 residues.

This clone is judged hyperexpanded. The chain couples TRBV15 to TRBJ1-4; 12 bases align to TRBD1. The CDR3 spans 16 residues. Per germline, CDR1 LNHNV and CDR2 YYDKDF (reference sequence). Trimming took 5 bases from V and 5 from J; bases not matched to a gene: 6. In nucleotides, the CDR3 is TGTGCCACCAGCGCTGGGACAGGGGGCACCAATGAAAAACTGTTTTTT. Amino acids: CATSAGTGGTNEKLFF.

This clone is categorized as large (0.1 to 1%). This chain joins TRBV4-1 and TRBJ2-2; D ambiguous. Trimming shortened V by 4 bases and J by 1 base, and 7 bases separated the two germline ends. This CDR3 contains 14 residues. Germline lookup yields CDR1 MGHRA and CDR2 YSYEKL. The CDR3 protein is CASSPRQNTGELFF. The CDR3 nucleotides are TGCGCCAGCAGCCCCCGACAGAACACCGGGGAGCTGTTTTTT.

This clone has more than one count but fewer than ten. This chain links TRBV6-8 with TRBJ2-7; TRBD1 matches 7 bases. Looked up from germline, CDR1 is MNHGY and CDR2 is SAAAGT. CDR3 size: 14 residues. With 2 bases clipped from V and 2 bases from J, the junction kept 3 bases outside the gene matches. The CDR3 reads CASSYGQAPYEQYV. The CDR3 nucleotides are TGTGCCAGCAGTTACGGACAGGCCCCCTACGAGCAGTACGTC.

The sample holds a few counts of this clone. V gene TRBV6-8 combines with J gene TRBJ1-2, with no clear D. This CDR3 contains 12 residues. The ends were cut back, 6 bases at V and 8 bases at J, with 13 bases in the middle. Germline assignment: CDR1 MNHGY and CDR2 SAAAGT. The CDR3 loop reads CASSPEGRGYTF. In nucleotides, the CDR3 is TGTGCCAGCAGCCCGGAGGGTCGGGGCTACACCTTC.

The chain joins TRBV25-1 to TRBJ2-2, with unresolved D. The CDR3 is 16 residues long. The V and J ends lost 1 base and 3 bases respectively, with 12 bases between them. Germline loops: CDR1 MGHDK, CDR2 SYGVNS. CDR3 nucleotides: TGTGCCAGCAGTGAATTCGACTCCCTTTACACCGGGGAGCTGTTTTTT. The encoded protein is CASSEFDSLYTGELFF.

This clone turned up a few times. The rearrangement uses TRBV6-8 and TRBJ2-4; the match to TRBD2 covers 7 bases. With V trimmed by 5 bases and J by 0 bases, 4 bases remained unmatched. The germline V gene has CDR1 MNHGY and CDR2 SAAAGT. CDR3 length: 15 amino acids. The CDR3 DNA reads TGTGCCAGCAGTCCGGCGGGGGTAGCCAAAAACATTCAGTACTTC. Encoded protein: CASSPAGVAKNIQYF.